This note documents a single TCR beta chain sequence. Using immunoSEQ multiplex PCR, the repertoire was profiled, and TCRdb retains in-frame clones only, with some absent. The sample contains hundreds of thousands of clones, 89% of which appear only once. The CDR3 runs 13 residues. The sample originates from a study of blood T cell repertoires in COVID-19. Source material: PBMCs or T cells enriched from blood (not recorded which). The chain couples TRBV21-1 to TRBJ2-4; the table's D gene call, TRBD1, was not cross checked with the DNA. TRBV21-1 is flagged as a pseudogene. This receptor was identified in a woman aged 30 to 39 who had recovered from COVID-19. This CDR3 is CASSKMARNIQYF. In DNA, the CDR3 is TGTGCCAGCAGCAAGATGGCCCGAAACATTCAGTACTTC.